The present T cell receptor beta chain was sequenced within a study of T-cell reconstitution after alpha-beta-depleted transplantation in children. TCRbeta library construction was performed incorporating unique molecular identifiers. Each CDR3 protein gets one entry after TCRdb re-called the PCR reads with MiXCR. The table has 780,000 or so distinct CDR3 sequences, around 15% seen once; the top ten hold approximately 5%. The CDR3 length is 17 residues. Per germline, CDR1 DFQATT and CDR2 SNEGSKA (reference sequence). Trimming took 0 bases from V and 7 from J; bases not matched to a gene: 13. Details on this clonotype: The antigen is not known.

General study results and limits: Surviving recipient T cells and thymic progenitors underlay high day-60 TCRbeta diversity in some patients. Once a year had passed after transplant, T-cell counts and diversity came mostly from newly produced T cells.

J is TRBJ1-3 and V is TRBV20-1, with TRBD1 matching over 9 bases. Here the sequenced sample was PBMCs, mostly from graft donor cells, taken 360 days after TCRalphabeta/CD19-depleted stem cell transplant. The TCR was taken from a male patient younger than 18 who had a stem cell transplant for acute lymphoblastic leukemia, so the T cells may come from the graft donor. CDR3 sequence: CSARDFATGGYRNTIYF. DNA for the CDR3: TGCAGTGCTAGAGATTTCGCAACAGGGGGCTACCGGAACACCATATATTTT.